The 9 T cell receptor beta chains given below trace back to one sample, sequenced in a study of OX40 agonist ivuxolimab in advanced cancers. Clones were read by immunoSEQ multiplex PCR, and TCRdb kept only the in-frame ones, dropping some. The sample carries approximately 70,000 clones, just over 85% recorded once. The sample was CD4+ or CD8+ T cells sorted from blood, taken in a trial of the OX40 agonist ivuxolimab. The receptors derive from an adult with an advanced solid tumor such as melanoma, head and neck, liver or kidney cancer.

This chain joins TRBV9 and TRBJ2-4, with 11 bases lining up with TRBD1. The germline gives CDR1 SGDLS, CDR2 YYNGEE. The CDR3 has 19 residues. V lost 3 bases to trimming and J lost 1 base; unmatched junction nucleotides: 12. CDR3 sequence (DNA): TGTGCCAGCAGCGCCTCCGGGACAGGGGGATATATGGCCAAAAACATTCAGTACTTC. Protein sequence: CASSASGTGGYMAKNIQYF.

The chain employs TRBV6-5 and TRBJ1-1; a weak D match, TRBD1 (5 bases). This CDR3 has 14 amino acids. Germline V gene data show CDR1 as MNHEY and CDR2 as SVGAGI. V lost 6 bases and J lost 3, with 14 bases in between. The DNA of the CDR3 is TGTGCCAGCAGACCCCAGGACATTTACACTGAAGCTTTCTTT. Translation: CASRPQDIYTEAFF.

The chain recombines TRBV28 with TRBJ2-5, with 8 bases lining up with TRBD2. Germline trimming cut 2 bases from V and 4 bases from J; bases unmatched to any gene: 3. The CDR3 contains 14 residues. Germline lookup yields CDR1 MDHEN and CDR2 SYDVKM. This CDR3 is CASSLNGRAETQYF. The CDR3 nucleotides read TGTGCCAGCAGTTTAAACGGGAGGGCAGAGACCCAGTACTTC.

The DNA for the CDR3 is TGTGCCAGCAGCTTAAGTACGGGGGGTGCTCAAGAGACCCAGTACTTC. It codes for CASSLSTGGAQETQYF. The genes are TRBV7-8 and TRBJ2-5; TRBD2 agrees at 7 bases. Unmatched junction bases numbered 8, after V lost 2 bases and J lost 2 bases. The CDR3 has 16 amino acids. Looked up from germline, CDR1 is SGHVS and CDR2 is FQNEAQ. Using reference TRBV7-8 and TRBJ2-5 for the parts outside the CDR3, the full variable domain is GAGVSQSPRYKVAKRGQDVALRCDPISGHVSLFWYQQALGQGPEFLTYFQNEAQLDKSGLPSDRFFAERPEGSVSTLKIQRTQQEDSAVYLCASSLSTGGAQETQYFGPGTRLLVL.

This clone appeared a single time. The chain combines TRBV28 with TRBJ2-2, with TRBD1 matching 7 bases. The CDR3 extends over 14 amino acids. The germline gives CDR1 MDHEN, CDR2 SYDVKM. V was clipped by 7 bases and J by 4 bases; unmatched bases: 6. CDR3 amino acids: CASTPGQLTGELFF. The DNA for the CDR3 is TGTGCCAGCACCCCGGGACAGCTCACCGGGGAGCTGTTTTTT.

V and J are TRBV6-5 and TRBJ2-7, with D possibly TRBD2 on 5 matching bases. The CDR3 covers 14 residues. Germline loops: CDR1 MNHEY, CDR2 SVGAGI. Deletions cut 0 bases from V and 2 bases from J, with 8 bases between. CDR3 region: CASSYSWRAYEQYF. CDR3 nucleotides: TGTGCCAGCAGTTACTCTTGGCGGGCCTACGAGCAGTACTTC.

The chain links TRBV6-6 to TRBJ2-2; tentatively, D is TRBD2 (6 bases). Between the trimmed V and J ends, which lost 3 bases and 6 bases, there was a span of 11 bases. Looked up from germline, CDR1 is MNHNY and CDR2 is SVGAGI (reference sequence). This CDR3 contains 14 residues. The DNA for the CDR3 is TGTGCCAGCAGTTATGGGTCTAGCGCCGGGGAGCTGTTTTTT. Translation: CASSYGSSAGELFF.

The chain is built from TRBV6-6 and TRBJ1-5; perhaps TRBD1 as D (5 bases). The CDR3 sequence is 13 residues long. CDR1 and CDR2 (germline): MNHNY, SVGAGI (reference sequence). V lost 4 bases and J lost 7, with 11 bases in between. The CDR3, as DNA: TGTGCCAGCAGTTCCCAGGGTGGGCAGCCCCAGCATTTT. Translation: CASSSQGGQPQHF.

The chain has TRBV7-9 and TRBJ1-3; no clear D. Germline loops: CDR1 SEHNR, CDR2 FQNEAQ (reference sequence). V lost 1 base and J 4 bases, leaving 5 bases between the germline ends. This CDR3 is 13 amino acids long. The CDR3 bases are TGTGCCAGCAGCTTAGTCTTAGGAAACACCATATATTTT. It codes for CASSLVLGNTIYF.